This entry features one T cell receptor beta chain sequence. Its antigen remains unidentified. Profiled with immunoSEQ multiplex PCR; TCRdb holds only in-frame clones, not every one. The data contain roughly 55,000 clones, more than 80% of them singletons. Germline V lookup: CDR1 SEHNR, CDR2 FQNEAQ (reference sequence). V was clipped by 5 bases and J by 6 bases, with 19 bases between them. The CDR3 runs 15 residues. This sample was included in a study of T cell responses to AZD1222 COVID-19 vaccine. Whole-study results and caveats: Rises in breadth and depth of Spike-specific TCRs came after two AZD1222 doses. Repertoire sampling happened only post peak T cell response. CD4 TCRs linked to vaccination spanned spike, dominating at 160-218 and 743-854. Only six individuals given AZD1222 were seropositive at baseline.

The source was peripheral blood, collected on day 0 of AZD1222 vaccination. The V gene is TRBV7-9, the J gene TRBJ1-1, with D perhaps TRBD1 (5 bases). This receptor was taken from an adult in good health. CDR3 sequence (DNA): TGTGCCAGCAGCCTCCTGGGAAGGGTAGGGGCTGAAGCTTTCTTT. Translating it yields CASSLLGRVGAEAFF.